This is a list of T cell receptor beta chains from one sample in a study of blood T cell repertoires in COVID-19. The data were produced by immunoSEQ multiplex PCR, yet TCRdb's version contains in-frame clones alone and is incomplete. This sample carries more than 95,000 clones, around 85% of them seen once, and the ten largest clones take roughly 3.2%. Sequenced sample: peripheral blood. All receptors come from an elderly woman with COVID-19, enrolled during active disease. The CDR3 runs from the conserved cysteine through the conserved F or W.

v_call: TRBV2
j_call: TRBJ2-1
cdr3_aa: CASRGRWVANPEQFF

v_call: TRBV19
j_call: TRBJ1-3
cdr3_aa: CASSIVGQPGPIYF

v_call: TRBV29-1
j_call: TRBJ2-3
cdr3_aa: CSAGVRPSTDTQYF

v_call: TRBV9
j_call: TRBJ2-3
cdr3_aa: CASSGLAGGHTQYF

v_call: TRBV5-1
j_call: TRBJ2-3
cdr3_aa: CASSFGGIEDTQYF

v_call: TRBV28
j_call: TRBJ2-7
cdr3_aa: CASSPGQGSLAEQYF

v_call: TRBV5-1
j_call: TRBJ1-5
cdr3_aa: CASSLDSGENQPQHF

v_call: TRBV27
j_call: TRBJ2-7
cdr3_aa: CASSALSGDWSYEQYF

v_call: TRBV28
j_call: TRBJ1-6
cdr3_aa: CASSSIDSPLHF

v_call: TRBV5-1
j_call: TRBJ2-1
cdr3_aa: CASSVTGDAVNEQFF

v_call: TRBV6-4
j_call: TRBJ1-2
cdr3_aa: CASSVNPQGASGYTF

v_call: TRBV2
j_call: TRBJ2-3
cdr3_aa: CASGLAASTDTQYF

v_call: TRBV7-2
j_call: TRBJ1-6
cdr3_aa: CASSLLLRTGDNSPLHF

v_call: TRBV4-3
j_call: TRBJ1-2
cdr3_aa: CASSRGTAAAAGYTF

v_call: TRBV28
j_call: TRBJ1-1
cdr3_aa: CASSFLTGMNTEAFF

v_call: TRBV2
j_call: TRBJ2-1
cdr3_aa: CASSLGEQFF

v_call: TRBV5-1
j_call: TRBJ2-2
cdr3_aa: CASSPGTANTGELFF

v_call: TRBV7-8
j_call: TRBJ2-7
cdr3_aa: CASSLVGLAEMPYEQYF

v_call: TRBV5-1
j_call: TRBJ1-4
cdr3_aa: CASSLGDREYEKLFF

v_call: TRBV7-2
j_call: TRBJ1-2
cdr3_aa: CASSLMPVNYGYTF

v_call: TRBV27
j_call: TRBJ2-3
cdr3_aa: CASSPGGGYLNTQYF

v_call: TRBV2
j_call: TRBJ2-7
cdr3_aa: CASSELAASSYEQYF

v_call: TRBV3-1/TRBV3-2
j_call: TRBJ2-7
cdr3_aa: CASSQDRGREQYF

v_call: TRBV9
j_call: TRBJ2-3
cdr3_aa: CASSVRGTDTQYF

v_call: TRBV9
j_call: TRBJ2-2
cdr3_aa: CASSSLANTGELFF

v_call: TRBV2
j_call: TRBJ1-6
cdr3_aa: CASSEALEVSPLHF

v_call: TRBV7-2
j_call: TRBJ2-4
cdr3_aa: CASSLGQGVNIQYF

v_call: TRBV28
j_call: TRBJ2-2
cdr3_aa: CASSPPGQGTGELFF

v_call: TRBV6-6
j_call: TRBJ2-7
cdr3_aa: CASKHRESYEQYF

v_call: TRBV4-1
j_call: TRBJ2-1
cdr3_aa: CASSQRLGAAGVGNEQFF

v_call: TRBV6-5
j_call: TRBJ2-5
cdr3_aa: CASAGTGWETQYF

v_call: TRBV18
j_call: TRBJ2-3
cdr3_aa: CASSPYTDTQYF

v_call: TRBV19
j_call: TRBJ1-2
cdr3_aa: CASSIVGMGVSYYGYTF

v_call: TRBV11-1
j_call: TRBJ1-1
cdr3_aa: CASSNNRANTEAFF

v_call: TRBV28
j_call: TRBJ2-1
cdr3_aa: CASLARFNEQFF

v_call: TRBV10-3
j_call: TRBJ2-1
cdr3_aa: CAISGTGGSSEQFF

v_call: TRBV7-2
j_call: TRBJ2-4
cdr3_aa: CASSPGLAKNIQYF

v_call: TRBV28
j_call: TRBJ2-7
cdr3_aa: CASSLMMRSEQYF

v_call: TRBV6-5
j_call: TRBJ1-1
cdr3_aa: CASSYTQNTEAFF

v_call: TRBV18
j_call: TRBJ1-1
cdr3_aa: CASVTSGTEAFF